What follows are 12 T cell receptor beta chains derived from one specimen sequenced in a study of tumour-infiltrating T cells in Burkitt lymphoma. Profiled with immunoSEQ multiplex PCR; TCRdb holds only in-frame clones, not every one. The table lists about 5,100 clones, under 30% of them singletons. Sequenced sample: tumor tissue. All receptors come from a human donor with diffuse large B-cell lymphoma.

Of note for this clone: One end of the junction fails to match germline, which may point to a read error. The rearrangement uses TRBV19 and TRBJ1-2, with a weak D call TRBD1 (6 bases). The CDR3 totals 14 residues. The germline CDR1 and CDR2 sequences are LNHDA and SQIVND (reference sequence). This CDR3 reads CASSSDRLSYAYTF. In DNA form, the CDR3 reads TGTGCCAGTAGTTCGGACAGACTCTCCTATGCCTACACCTTC.

This clone turned up a few times. The chain uses TRBV27 and TRBJ1-4; maybe TRBD1 (5 bases). V shed 3 bases and J shed 0 bases, with 14 bases lying between them. The CDR3 extends over 17 amino acids. In germline, CDR1 is MNHEY, CDR2 SMNVEV (reference sequence). This CDR3 is CASSFLSDTPTNEKLFF. DNA of the CDR3: TGTGCCAGCAGTTTTCTTTCGGACACACCAACTAATGAAAAACTGTTTTTT.

This clone is labeled large. This chain links TRBV6-4 with TRBJ2-1; 7 nucleotides line up with TRBD2. The V gene's germline CDR1 is MRHNA and CDR2 SNTAGT. Trimming took 2 bases from V and 9 from J; bases not matched to a gene: 10. The CDR3 length is 15 residues. The CDR3 protein is CASSDRVAGVGEQFF. CDR3 sequence (DNA): TGTGCCAGCAGTGACCGGGTAGCGGGTGTGGGTGAGCAGTTCTTC.

V is TRBV7-9 and J is TRBJ2-7; no clear D. Per germline, CDR1 SEHNR and CDR2 FQNEAQ (reference sequence). Trimming took 3 bases from V and 4 from J, leaving 4 bases between them. This CDR3 has 11 amino acids. The CDR3 reads CASSLSYEQYF. CDR3 DNA: TGTGCCAGCAGCTTGTCATACGAGCAGTACTTC.

This clone has a handful of counts. The chain combines TRBV4-1 with TRBJ2-7; 11 bases line up with TRBD1. The CDR3 has 14 amino acids. Germline values: CDR1 MGHRA, CDR2 YSYEKL. Trimming cost V 6 bases and J 3 bases; bases outside gene matches: 4. The CDR3: CASSGGTGGYEQYF. The CDR3 coding sequence is TGCGCCAGCAGTGGAGGGACAGGGGGCTACGAGCAGTACTTC.

The DNA of the CDR3 is TGTGCCAGCGGGGGGCTAGACAATGAGCAGTTCTTC. Amino acid sequence: CASGGLDNEQFF. V usage is TRBV7-8 and J usage is TRBJ2-1; D is possibly TRBD1 or TRBD2 (6 bases each). The V end was cut by 8 bases, the J end by 5 bases, with 10 bases between. The V gene's germline CDR1 is SGHVS and CDR2 FQNEAQ. The length of the CDR3 is 12 residues.

The chain couples TRBV11-2 to TRBJ1-1; D unresolved. The V gene lost 6 bases and the J gene lost 2 bases, with 10 bases spanning the gap. The germline V gene encodes CDR1 SGHAT and CDR2 FQNNGV. This CDR3 region has 13 residues. CDR3 nucleotides: TGTGCCAGCAGGTCTAATGGTAACACTGAAGCTTTCTTT. It codes for CASRSNGNTEAFF.

This chain links TRBV6-5 with TRBJ1-1; 9 bases agree with TRBD1. The CDR3 consists of 14 residues. The V and J ends lost 2 bases and 7 bases, in that order; junction bases with no gene match: 5. Germline assignment: CDR1 MNHEY and CDR2 SVGAGI. The CDR3: CASSYIGTGIEAFF. The CDR3, as DNA: TGTGCCAGCAGTTACATTGGGACAGGGATTGAAGCTTTCTTT.

The rearrangement joins TRBV28 to TRBJ2-3; 7 bases match TRBD2. Losses at the gene ends were 8 bases for V and 3 bases for J; bases not matched to a gene: 2. Germline CDR1 and CDR2: MDHEN and SYDVKM. This CDR3 region has 12 residues. CDR3 amino acids: CASAGETDTQYF. The DNA for the CDR3 is TGTGCCAGCGCGGGAGAAACAGATACGCAGTATTTT.

This rearrangement joins TRBV29-1 to TRBJ1-2; 8 bases fit TRBD1. The CDR3 extends over 14 amino acids. The trim removed 6 bases at V and 0 bases at J, leaving 6 bases unmatched. CDR1 and CDR2 from the germline V gene are SQVTM and ANQGSEA. The CDR3 DNA follows: TGCAGCGTAAATGACAGGGGAGCTAACTATGGCTACACCTTC. Encoded protein: CSVNDRGANYGYTF.

This clone was counted only a few times. The chain employs TRBV4-3 and TRBJ1-2; D unclear. Germline CDR1 LGHNA, CDR2 YSLEER. V lost 0 bases, J lost 4 bases, and 12 bases lay in between. There are 15 residues in the CDR3. CDR3 in amino acids: CASSQERAAGYGYTF. In DNA form, the CDR3 reads TGCGCCAGCAGCCAAGAAAGAGCTGCGGGCTATGGCTACACCTTC.

This rearrangement joins TRBV4-2 to TRBJ2-2, with a tentative D call TRBD2 (6 bases). The CDR3 is 15 amino acids. The germline V gene encodes CDR1 LGHNA and CDR2 YNFKEQ. Trimming took off 4 bases at V and 0 bases at J, with 9 bases between the two ends. CDR3 sequence: CASSPGVANTGELFF. In DNA, the CDR3 is TGTGCCAGCAGCCCGGGGGTAGCGAACACCGGGGAGCTGTTTTTT.